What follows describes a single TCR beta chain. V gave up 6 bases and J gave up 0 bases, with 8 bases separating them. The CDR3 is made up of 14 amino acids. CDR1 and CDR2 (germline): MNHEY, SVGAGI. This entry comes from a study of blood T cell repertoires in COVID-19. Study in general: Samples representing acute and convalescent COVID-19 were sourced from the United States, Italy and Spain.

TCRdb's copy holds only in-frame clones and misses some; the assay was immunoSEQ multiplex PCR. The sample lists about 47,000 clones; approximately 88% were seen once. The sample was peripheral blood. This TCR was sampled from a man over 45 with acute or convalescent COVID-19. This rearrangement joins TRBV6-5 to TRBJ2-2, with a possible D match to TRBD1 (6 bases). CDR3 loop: CASSTGPNTGELFF. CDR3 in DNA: TGTGCCAGCAGCACAGGGCCGAACACCGGGGAGCTGTTTTTT.